This record covers a single TCR beta chain. Its antigen is still unknown. Qualities for individual bases were not recorded, and no much larger clone is one base off. This sample was taken from a study of blood T cells in healthy people across ages (dated by TCRdb to between 2015 and 2017). With respect to the entire study: In model experiments, roughly one uniquely barcoded TCR beta cDNA molecule per two T cells was captured by template switching. Using deep sequencing normalized with unique cDNA molecular identifiers, the study measured how TCR beta repertoire diversity changes with age. The donors were split into four age groups: young (average about 15 years), middle-aged (nearly 40), aged (roughly 65) and long-lived (approximately 80). Two additional independent replicas of 1 million unique cDNA reads from the same blood draw were analyzed for two donors (one aged 18 to 29 and one aged 80 or older).

CDR1 SGHTA and CDR2 FQGNSA were looked up in the germline V gene. The CDR3 holds 14 amino acids from the cysteine to the phenylalanine. The entry retains the CDR3 DNA only, 42 bases that are in frame from base 1. V is reduced by 1 base and J by 1 base, leaving a spacing of 7 bases between them. The roughly 39 donors, aged about 6 to 95 years, were systemically healthy Caucasian individuals from Russia. Around 10 milliliters of peripheral blood were collected from each donor into EDTA-treated Vacutainer tubes. PBMCs were isolated by Ficoll-Paque density-gradient centrifugation, with at least 7 million obtained per sample. Total RNA was extracted from PBMCs with Trizol reagent, with at least 6 micrograms obtained per sample. Naive CD45RAhigh/CD27high T cell percentages were measured by flow cytometry on a PBMC aliquot from every donor. The protocol used for the library was 5' RACE. Sequencing took place on an Illumina HiSeq 2500. A second PCR of roughly 7 to 11 cycles was performed with a sample-barcoded 5' primer and a J-beta primer mix. A unique molecular identifier was introduced onto each TCR beta cDNA molecule by a template-switch 5' adaptor carrying 12 random nucleotides. Each sample yielded at least 3 million CDR3-containing paired-end reads. First-strand cDNA synthesis was performed from all RNA using the Mint cDNA synthesis kit, with priming by a TRBC-specific oligonucleotide. Following uracil-DNA glycosylase treatment, all cDNA underwent a first 18-cycle PCR with the universal primers M1SS and BC2_uni_R. On the study's bioinformatics: For normalization, 1 million high-quality reads, each with a distinct molecular identifier, were randomly selected from each sample. Instead of being binned into consensus sequences, reads that shared molecular identifiers were thrown out. CDR3 identification, clonotype clustering and error correction used MiTCR with a Q25 quality threshold and the strictest error-elimination algorithm. A nonparametric unseen species model with Euler transformation was used to estimate lower-bound total TCR beta diversity. TCRdb reran the public reads through fastp at Q25 and MiXCR, keeping productive beta chains. Rows are combined by CDR3 protein, so each entry shows the most common genes and DNA. These V and J calls are TCRdb output, not the study's own analysis. The sample records fewer than 650,000 distinct CDR3 sequences, roughly a quarter of which are singletons. The ten most abundant clones make up over 3.5% of the sample.

Study-wide findings and limitations: Estimates of total diversity based on one million sequenced T cells were considered lower bounds and underestimates. Because donor CMV infection status was unknown, age-related changes in expanded clonotypes were potentially confounded. Since profiling was done on bulk unsorted PBMCs, naive and antigen-experienced compartments could not be conclusively compared. The long-lived group showed more naive CD4+ T cells, fewer expanded clones and increased TCR diversity than the aged group, suggesting age selection. As age increased, observed TCR beta diversity per million T cells dropped in a roughly linear way, and a significant reduction was already evident by age about 40. There was a strong correlation between observed TCR beta diversity and the percentage of naive T cells measured by flow cytometry.

These same data were also listed under a study on T cells of mothers and their children. Taken from the second paper: The donors were nine systemically healthy Caucasian individuals, made up of three mothers and their six children. cDNA synthesis consumed the entire amount of extracted RNA, loaded at around 1.5 ug RNA in each 15 ul reaction. In the second PCR, the M1S primer added sample barcodes and 2-4 random nucleotides. Over 8.5 million TCR beta CDR3 reads were obtained for each mother, and 3 million to 3.5 million reads were obtained for each child. TCR recombination output is similarly shaped by thymic selection in related and unrelated pairs, with a minor effect exerted by inherited differences. Related mother-child pairs always showed normalized repertoire overlap that was slightly higher than in unrelated mother-child pairs, though the difference was never significant. No persistent microchimeric T cell clones were found, with a detection sensitivity of around 100 clones per million clonotypes. To look for features that set related mother-child pairs apart from unrelated individuals, the researchers ran deep NGS to compare the TCR beta repertoires of mothers and children. Mothers averaged about 40 +/- 4 years of age and children averaged approximately 12 +/- 4 years. After adapters were ligated using NEBNext reagents, the libraries underwent 100+100 nt paired-end sequencing on an Illumina HiSeq 2000. Mother and child libraries were prepared a month apart and sequenced in separate runs to prevent cross-contamination. For each donor, somewhere between roughly 450,000 and 2,100,000 distinct TCR beta clonotypes were identified. Naive TCR beta clonotypes were estimated from low-frequency clonotypes matched to each donor's FACS-determined naive share, without sorting.

This TCR came from a boy between 2 and 10 years old in good health. Sequenced: blood. The V and J segments used are TRBV7-2 and TRBJ2-5; matching of 5 bases hints at TRBD2 as the D gene. The nucleotide sequence is given as TGTGCCAGCAGCTTAGGAGGGATCCAAGAGACCCAGTACTTC. Its translation is CASSLGGIQETQYF. With the rest looked up from the reference TRBV7-2 and TRBJ2-5 genes rather than sequenced, the full variable domain is GAGVSQSPSNKVTEKGKDVELRCDPISGHTALYWYRQSLGQGLEFLIYFQGNSAPDKSGLPSDRFSAERTGGSVSTLTIQRTQQEDSAVYLCASSLGGIQETQYFGPGTRLLVL.